This entry lists 15 T cell receptor beta chains sequenced from one sample in a study of T cell repertoires in cytomegalovirus infection. TCRdb recomputed calls from the reads with MiXCR, one row per CDR3 protein. The sample consists of a few hundred thousand distinct CDR3 sequences, about a sixth of them appearing once. Source material: PBMCs. The receptors here all came from a human donor in good health (CMV status not recorded). Some clones in this sample may be carry-over from other donors' samples.

This chain links TRBV7-9 with TRBJ2-6; no clear D. The CDR3 totals 15 residues. V shed 1 base and J shed 0 bases, with 4 bases lying between them. Looked up from germline, CDR1 is SEHNR and CDR2 is FQNEAQ (reference sequence). The CDR3 sequence is CASSLEASGANVLTF. DNA of the CDR3: TGTGCCAGCAGCTTAGAGGCCTCTGGGGCCAACGTCCTGACTTTC.

This clonotype was observed a handful of times. The CDR3 loop is CASSLTPGLRGGELFF. In nucleotides, the CDR3 is TGTGCCAGCAGCTTAACACCGGGACTAAGGGGCGGGGAGCTGTTTTTT. The V gene is TRBV7-8, the J gene TRBJ2-2; TRBD2 aligns across 7 bases. V lost 2 bases and J lost 7; bases outside the gene matches: 10. CDR3 length equals 16 residues. Germline loops: CDR1 SGHVS, CDR2 FQNEAQ.

This clonotype has ten or more counts. The chain couples TRBV7-2 to TRBJ2-7, with unresolved D. CDR1 and CDR2 (germline): SGHTA, FQGNSA. The ends were cut back, 1 base at V and 7 bases at J, with 8 bases in the middle. CDR3 length equals 12 residues. The CDR3 here is CASSLGSGEQYF. In nucleotides, the CDR3 is TGTGCCAGCAGCTTAGGATCCGGGGAGCAGTACTTC.

This clonotype was picked up many times. The chain employs TRBV7-8 and TRBJ1-6; perhaps TRBD1 as D (6 bases). The CDR3 has 19 amino acids. Germline CDR1 is SGHVS and CDR2 is FQNEAQ. V gave up 5 bases and J gave up 4 bases, with 24 bases separating them. This CDR3 reads CASSAYPGRDTVYNSPLHF. Here the CDR3 DNA reads TGTGCCAGCAGCGCTTATCCGGGGAGGGACACCGTATATAATTCACCCCTCCACTTT.

This clonotype was picked up a small number of times. This chain uses TRBV20-1 with TRBJ1-1, with D tentatively TRBD1 (6 bases). This CDR3 region has 15 residues. The germline V gene has CDR1 DFQATT and CDR2 SNEGSKA (reference sequence). Trimming removed 0 bases at V and 11 bases at J, with 22 bases between. In nucleotides, the CDR3 is TGCAGTGCTAGAGACCCCGGGGGAGGGGGGCATTTGGCTTTCTTT. The encoded protein is CSARDPGGGGHLAFF.

This clonotype was counted only a few times. The chain has TRBV7-6 and TRBJ1-1; D gene unclear. Trimming removed 1 base at V and 1 base at J, with 7 bases between. The CDR3 runs to 14 residues. Per germline, CDR1 SGHVS and CDR2 FNYEAQ. The CDR3 DNA reads as TGTGCCAGCAGCTTAGTGAACGGGAACACTGAAGCTTTCTTT. It specifies CASSLVNGNTEAFF.

The rearrangement links TRBV5-6 to TRBJ2-7; either TRBD1 or TRBD2 may fit D (5 bases each). The V end was cut by 1 base, the J end by 9 bases, with 23 bases between. This CDR3 has 16 amino acids. Germline CDR1 reads SGHDT; CDR2 reads YYEEEE. CDR3 bases: TGTGCCAGCAGCTTGAGGATAGCCGGGGCCCTGCGGCGGCAGTACTTC. Encoded protein: CASSLRIAGALRRQYF.

The table lists this clonotype with many counts. The chain couples TRBV12-3 or TRBV12-4 to TRBJ1-5, with D perhaps TRBD1 (6 bases). This CDR3 is 15 amino acids long. Trimming removed 5 bases from V and 7 bases from J, with 18 bases in between. This CDR3 reads CASSPTGPGGQPQHF. CDR3 in DNA: TGTGCCAGCAGTCCGACAGGTCCGGGGGGCCAGCCCCAGCATTTT.

This sequence joins TRBV6-8 and TRBJ2-7; D tentatively fits TRBD1 or TRBD2 (5 bases each). The CDR3 loop spans 14 amino acids. Germline-derived CDR1 and CDR2 are MNHGY and SAAAGT. Trimming removed 2 bases at V and 6 bases at J, with 14 bases between. The chain's CDR3 is CASSYGTHELEQYF. In nucleotides, the CDR3 is TGTGCCAGCAGTTACGGGACGCATGAACTCGAGCAGTACTTC.

The rearrangement uses TRBV20-1 and TRBJ1-1, with D perhaps TRBD1 (5 bases). The length of the CDR3 is 13 residues. V gave up 0 bases and J gave up 5 bases, with 10 bases separating them. Germline CDR1 reads DFQATT; CDR2 reads SNEGSKA (reference sequence). Here the CDR3 DNA reads TGCAGTGCTAGAGAGGGGGGGTGGACTGAAGCTTTCTTT. This translates into CSAREGGWTEAFF.

This clonotype came up a few times. The chain has TRBV20-1 and TRBJ2-7; D perhaps matches TRBD2 (6 bases). V lost 1 base and J lost 3, with 10 bases in between. The germline gives CDR1 DFQATT, CDR2 SNEGSKA (reference sequence). The CDR3 totals 13 residues. CDR3 sequence (DNA): TGCAGTGCTAGAGGCGGGACTTACTACGAGCAGTACTTC. Translated, it gives CSARGGTYYEQYF.

This chain uses TRBV7-9 with TRBJ1-4, with D hard to call. The CDR3 spans 16 residues. V was shortened by 2 bases and J by 0 bases, with 10 bases between the two germline ends. Germline-derived CDR1 and CDR2 are SEHNR and FQNEAQ (reference sequence). The chain's CDR3 is CASSLLGRATNEKLFF. The DNA for the CDR3 is TGTGCCAGCAGCTTACTCGGGAGAGCAACTAATGAAAAACTGTTTTTT.

This chain joins TRBV4-3 and TRBJ2-1, with 9 bases matching TRBD2. The CDR3 runs 19 residues. Losses at the gene ends were 0 bases for V and 8 bases for J; bases not matched to a gene: 17. The germline CDR1 and CDR2 sequences are LGHNA and YSLEER. CDR3 sequence (DNA): TGCGCCAGCAGCCAAGATTGGAGGGGGACTAGCCCCCAATTGTATGAGCAGTTCTTC. Amino acid sequence: CASSQDWRGTSPQLYEQFF.

This clonotype was observed at least ten times. This chain uses TRBV12-3 or TRBV12-4 with TRBJ2-7; no clear D gene. V was cut by 4 bases and J by 0 bases, with 1 base left in between. There are 11 residues in the CDR3. The CDR3 here is CASSYSYEQYF. The CDR3 DNA follows: TGTGCCAGCAGTTACTCCTACGAGCAGTACTTC.

This clonotype has at least ten counts. The chain carries TRBV20-1 and TRBJ1-6, with a tentative D call TRBD1 (5 bases). There are 15 residues in the CDR3. The V gene lost 1 base and the J gene lost 5 bases, with 12 bases spanning the gap. Looked up from germline, CDR1 is DFQATT and CDR2 is SNEGSKA (reference sequence). This chain's CDR3 is CSARVAGLNNSPLHF. CDR3 nucleotides: TGCAGTGCTAGAGTCGCAGGGCTTAATAATTCACCCCTCCACTTT.